These T cell receptor beta chains were read from a single sample in a study of blood T cell repertoires in COVID-19. The method was immunoSEQ multiplex PCR; TCRdb's version includes in-frame clones alone and lacks a portion of them. The top ten hold around 8.2% of the sample, which has 120,000 to 150,000 clones, 86% seen once. Material for sequencing was peripheral blood. The receptors derive from a woman aged 60 to 75 with acute or convalescent COVID-19. The CDR3 runs from the conserved cysteine through the conserved F or W. The order of the fields is D gene, V gene, clone size, J gene, CDR3 protein, CDR3 DNA. D genes are given only for firm matches. Some rows mark clone size as missing; the rest say once, few, many or name a class of expanded clone.

>-|TRBV2|-|TRBJ1-2
CAGQLPGQLRGYTF
TGTGCCGGACAGCTTCCAGGACAGCTGAGGGGCTACACCTTC
>-|TRBV6-2/TRBV6-3|few|TRBJ2-6
CASSYSNSGANVLTF
TGTGCCAGCAGTTACTCCAACTCTGGGGCCAACGTCCTGACTTTC
>TRBD1|TRBV5-4|-|TRBJ2-7
CASSRGPRAEEQYF
TGTGCCAGCAGCAGGGGGCCCAGGGCGGAGGAGCAGTACTTC
>TRBD1|TRBV11-2|-|TRBJ1-5
CASSHTGGNQPQHF
TGTGCCAGCAGCCATACAGGGGGGAATCAGCCCCAGCATTTT
>-|TRBV5-5|-|TRBJ1-1
CASSLAPGTNTEAFF
TGTGCCAGCAGCTTGGCCCCAGGCACGAACACTGAAGCTTTCTTT
>TRBD1|TRBV15|-|TRBJ2-4
CATSRAGRGYDIQYF
TGTGCCACCAGCAGAGCTGGCAGGGGGTACGACATTCAGTACTTC
>-|TRBV6-5|-|TRBJ2-5
CASSYSGAGYQETQYF
TGTGCCAGCAGTTACTCTGGGGCCGGGTACCAAGAGACCCAGTACTTC
>-|TRBV7-8|-|TRBJ2-7
CASSPKDFNKYF
TGTGCCAGCAGCCCCAAGGACTTTAATAAGTACTTC
>-|TRBV7-8|-|TRBJ1-6
CASSLLSGTSNSPLHF
TGTGCCAGCAGCTTATTATCCGGGACAAGTAATTCACCCCTCCACTTT
>TRBD1|TRBV6-5|-|TRBJ1-2
CASRGGQGWVYGYTF
TGTGCCAGCAGGGGAGGACAGGGGTGGGTCTATGGCTACACCTTC
>TRBD2|TRBV7-8|-|TRBJ2-5
CASSFIGFGRDRETQYF
TGTGCCAGCAGCTTTATAGGGTTTGGGAGGGACCGAGAGACCCAGTACTTC
>TRBD2|TRBV6-4|-|TRBJ2-1
CASSDSALAGGPHNYNEQFF
TGTGCCAGCAGTGACTCGGCGCTGGCGGGGGGGCCCCACAATTACAATGAGCAGTTCTTC
>-|TRBV4-1|-|TRBJ1-1
CASSPIGRGRATEAFF
TGCGCCAGCAGCCCCATTGGGAGGGGAAGGGCCACTGAAGCTTTCTTT
>-|TRBV27|-|TRBJ2-2
CASSSLTGELFF
TGTGCCAGCAGTTCCCTCACCGGGGAGCTGTTTTTT
>-|TRBV18|-|TRBJ1-6
CASSPQGQPSPLHF
TGTGCCAGCTCACCACAAGGACAACCTTCACCCCTCCACTTT
>-|TRBV7-9|-|TRBJ2-1
CASRETWPDYNEQFF
TGTGCCAGCAGGGAGACTTGGCCGGATTACAATGAGCAGTTCTTC
>TRBD1|TRBV6-6|-|TRBJ1-5
CASSRDRLGDQPQHF
TGTGCCAGCAGCCGGGACAGGTTAGGGGATCAGCCCCAGCATTTT
>TRBD1|TRBV29-1|-|TRBJ2-7
CSVTRDRVYEQYF
TGCAGCGTTACCCGGGACAGGGTTTACGAGCAGTACTTC
>-|TRBV13|-|TRBJ2-1
CASNKYSGEWYNEQFF
TGTGCCAGCAACAAGTATTCGGGGGAATGGTACAATGAGCAGTTCTTC
>TRBD1|TRBV4-1|-|TRBJ2-5
CASSPGPQGALVETQYF
TGCGCCAGCAGCCCCGGACCACAGGGGGCTCTAGTCGAGACCCAGTACTTC
>-|TRBV4-2|-|TRBJ2-2
CASSREVRVPGELFF
TGTGCCAGCAGCCGGGAGGTCAGGGTCCCCGGGGAGCTGTTTTTT
>TRBD1|TRBV24-1|-|TRBJ2-1
CATSDQGAGNNEQFF
TGTGCCACCAGTGACCAGGGGGCCGGAAACAATGAGCAGTTCTTC
>-|TRBV19|-|TRBJ2-5
CASSIRTKQETQYF
TGTGCCAGTAGTATACGGACAAAACAAGAGACCCAGTACTTC
>TRBD2|TRBV5-1|once|TRBJ2-3
CASSALLSGASTDTQYF
TGCGCCAGCAGCGCCCTCCTTAGCGGGGCCAGCACAGATACGCAGTATTTT
>TRBD1|TRBV4-3|many|TRBJ2-3
CASSPSQGADTQYF
TGCGCCAGCAGCCCATCCCAGGGGGCGGATACGCAGTATTTT
>-|TRBV5-1|-|TRBJ1-1
CASSLSSTGTTEAFF
TGCGCCAGCAGCTTGTCCTCAACAGGGACCACTGAAGCTTTCTTT
>TRBD1|TRBV13|-|TRBJ1-2
CASSSGQGLDGYTF
TGTGCCAGCAGCTCCGGACAGGGTCTGGACGGCTACACCTTC
>TRBD1|TRBV28|-|TRBJ1-5
CASSIQGRYQPQHF
TGTGCCAGCAGCATACAGGGGAGGTATCAGCCCCAGCATTTT
>TRBD1|TRBV7-2|-|TRBJ1-5
CASSLGQGESPQHF
TGTGCCAGCAGCCTGGGACAGGGGGAGTCGCCCCAGCATTTT
>TRBD1|TRBV2|-|TRBJ2-1
CASSDDREFYNEQFF
TGTGCCAGCAGTGACGACAGGGAATTCTACAATGAGCAGTTCTTC
>-|TRBV28|-|TRBJ2-4
CASGDTRLAKNIQYF
TGTGCCAGCGGGGACACTCGTCTAGCCAAAAACATTCAGTACTTC
>-|TRBV15|-|TRBJ1-1
CATSRRSGAEAFF
TGTGCCACCAGCAGGCGAAGCGGGGCTGAAGCTTTCTTT
>TRBD1|TRBV12-5|once|TRBJ1-2
CASGLTGTGPGYTF
TGTGCTAGTGGTTTGACAGGGACAGGGCCTGGCTACACCTTC
>-|TRBV19|-|TRBJ1-1
CASSRGPNTEAFF
TGTGCCAGTAGTAGGGGGCCCAACACTGAAGCTTTCTTT
>TRBD1|TRBV19|-|TRBJ2-3
CASSRKHQGEGSTDTQYF
TGTGCCAGTAGTAGGAAGCATCAGGGGGAAGGGAGCACAGATACGCAGTATTTT
>-|TRBV19|-|TRBJ1-5
CASKRTEGAQHF
TGTGCCAGTAAAAGGACCGAAGGGGCCCAGCATTTT
>-|TRBV2|-|TRBJ2-1
CASSEAGGSYNEQFF
TGTGCCAGCAGTGAAGCAGGGGGTTCCTACAATGAGCAGTTCTTC
>TRBD1|TRBV5-4|once|TRBJ1-2
CASSLEGAGGYTF
TGTGCCAGCAGCTTGGAGGGGGCAGGGGGCTACACCTTC
>-|TRBV6-5|-|TRBJ1-5
CASSRGGAGNQPQHF
TGTGCCAGCAGCCGAGGGGGGGCCGGTAATCAGCCCCAGCATTTT
>-|TRBV9|-|TRBJ2-7
CASSVGTATYEQYF
TGTGCCAGCAGCGTAGGGACAGCGACCTACGAGCAGTACTTC
>-|TRBV2|-|TRBJ2-7
CASKLTYEQYF
TGTGCCAGCAAGCTAACCTACGAGCAGTACTTC
>-|TRBV4-3|-|TRBJ1-6
CASSRAGGVDSPLHF
TGCGCCAGCAGCCGGGCGGGCGGGGTTGACTCACCCCTCCACTTT
>-|TRBV27|-|TRBJ2-1
CASSFPYSGKNYNEQFF
TGTGCCAGCAGTTTCCCCTATAGCGGTAAAAACTACAATGAGCAGTTCTTC
>TRBD2|TRBV7-7|-|TRBJ2-5
CASRLAGEETQYF
TGTGCTAGCCGACTAGCGGGGGAGGAGACCCAGTACTTC
>TRBD1|TRBV29-1|-|TRBJ1-6
CSVGFGTANSPLHF
TGCAGCGTGGGATTCGGGACAGCAAATTCACCCCTCCACTTT
>-|TRBV6-5|-|TRBJ1-2
CASSYSASSYGYTF
TGTGCCAGCAGTTACTCCGCGAGCTCCTATGGCTACACCTTC
>-|TRBV27|-|TRBJ1-3
CASSSQGTRNTIYF
TGTGCCAGCAGTTCGCAGGGGACGCGAAACACCATATATTTT
>TRBD2|TRBV5-6|-|TRBJ2-5
CASSFWFGGIQETQYF
TGTGCCAGCAGCTTTTGGTTCGGGGGGATTCAAGAGACCCAGTACTTC
>TRBD1|TRBV7-8|-|TRBJ1-1
CASSLLGQTNTEAFF
TGTGCCAGCAGCTTACTGGGACAGACCAACACTGAAGCTTTCTTT
>TRBD2|TRBV28|-|TRBJ2-2
CASSLPGTSGNTGELFF
TGTGCCAGCAGTTTACCAGGGACTAGCGGAAACACCGGGGAGCTGTTTTTT
>-|TRBV30|-|TRBJ1-1
CAWGIGAGEAFF
TGTGCCTGGGGGATTGGGGCAGGCGAAGCTTTCTTT
>TRBD2|TRBV10-3|-|TRBJ2-3
CATASTSGGGTDTQYF
TGTGCCACCGCTTCGACTAGCGGGGGGGGTACAGATACGCAGTATTTT
>TRBD2|TRBV11-3|-|TRBJ2-7
CASSPPWGGPYEQYF
TGTGCCAGCAGCCCCCCATGGGGGGGACCCTACGAGCAGTACTTC
>-|TRBV3-1/TRBV3-2|-|TRBJ2-3
CASRSGLDTQYF
TGTGCCAGCAGGTCAGGCCTAGATACGCAGTATTTT
>-|TRBV9|once|TRBJ2-1
CASSVNSNNEQFF
TGTGCCAGCAGCGTAAACTCCAACAATGAGCAGTTCTTC
>-|TRBV6-6|-|TRBJ2-2
CASSYSTNGKAGELFF
TGTGCCAGCAGTTACTCGACAAATGGAAAGGCCGGGGAGCTGTTTTTT
>TRBD1|TRBV5-1|-|TRBJ2-1
CASSADRAFSNEQFF
TGCGCCAGCAGCGCGGACAGGGCTTTCAGCAATGAGCAGTTCTTC